This TCR beta chain was sequenced in a study of cytotoxic CD8 clonotypes in ibrutinib-treated CLL. Across the whole study: On average, each sample had about 250,000 productive templates and approximately 89,000 productive rearrangements. Study results and limitations: An increase in clonality occurred at ibrutinib response, followed by a return toward baseline at progression. Stable or contracted on treatment, public clonotypes were also uncommon. Samples were collected at differing times from sustained-remission and progressing patients.

Trimming cost V 4 bases and J 4 bases; bases outside gene matches: 12. The CDR3 sequence is 16 residues long. CDR1 is SGHRS and CDR2 is YFSETQ in the germline V gene. Assay: immunoSEQ multiplex PCR; the TCRdb copy retains only in-frame clones and omits some. The sample has about 300,000 clones; 76% are singletons. Turning to this clone: What it binds is not known.

This chain connects TRBV5-1 to TRBJ2-5; 8 nucleotides line up with TRBD2. The clonotype was recovered from a human donor with chronic lymphocytic leukemia. The sequences come from PBMCs, collected at disease progression, from a patient treated with ibrutinib. The CDR3 sequence is CASSHRVAGKRETQYF. CDR3 sequence (DNA): TGCGCCAGCAGCCATAGGGTAGCGGGGAAGAGAGAGACCCAGTACTTC.